These T cell receptor beta chains were read from a single sample in a study of blood T cell repertoires in COVID-19. Assay: immunoSEQ multiplex PCR; the TCRdb copy retains only in-frame clones and omits some. This table has fewer than 300,000 clones, 85% to 90% appearing once. Sequences were obtained from peripheral blood. Every receptor here comes from a man aged 50 to 60 with COVID-19, enrolled during active disease. CDR3s include the opening cysteine and the closing phenylalanine or tryptophan. Each record gives: clone size, V gene, CDR3 length, J gene, D gene, CDR3 DNA, CDR3 protein. D genes are given only for firm matches. The size entry is marked missing in some rows and otherwise reads once, few, many or a size class.

>.|TRBV18|12|TRBJ2-1|TRBD2
TGTGCCAGCTCACCATTAGCGGGGGAGCAGTTCTTC
CASSPLAGEQFF
>.|TRBV12-5|18|TRBJ1-5|TRBD1
TGTGCTAGTGGTTTGGACCGGGACAGGGGGAATTGGAATCAGCCCCAGCATTTT
CASGLDRDRGNWNQPQHF
>.|TRBV6-5|15|TRBJ2-3|TRBD2
TGTGCCAGCAGATTACTAGCGGGACACACAGATACGCAGTATTTT
CASRLLAGHTDTQYF
>.|TRBV5-4|15|TRBJ1-6|TRBD1
TGTGCCAGCAGCCAAGGGACAGCTTATAATTCACCCCTCCACTTT
CASSQGTAYNSPLHF
>.|TRBV5-5|18|TRBJ1-5|TRBD1
TGTGCCAGCAGCTTGACTCTTCGGACAGGGGAAATTGGGCAGCCCCAGCATTTT
CASSLTLRTGEIGQPQHF
>.|TRBV14|13|TRBJ2-7|TRBD1
TGTGCCAGCACTTGGGACAGGGATGGCGAGCAGTACTTC
CASTWDRDGEQYF
>.|TRBV7-9|14|TRBJ1-2|TRBD1
TGTGCCAGCAGCTTTGGACAGGGGAATAGTGGCTACACCTTC
CASSFGQGNSGYTF
>.|TRBV7-6|15|TRBJ2-7|TRBD2
TGTGCCAGCAGCTCTGGGAGGGGAAACTCCTACGAGCAGTACTTC
CASSSGRGNSYEQYF
>.|TRBV4-3|17|TRBJ2-1|TRBD1
TGCGCCAGCAGCCAAGATGGGGACAGGGGTTTCTACAATGAGCAGTTCTTC
CASSQDGDRGFYNEQFF
>.|TRBV6-6|13|TRBJ1-2|TRBD1
TGTGCCAGCAGAACGACAGGGGGGGGTGGCTACACCTTC
CASRTTGGGGYTF
>.|TRBV4-3|17|TRBJ2-1|TRBD1
TGCGCCAGCAGCCAAGGAACGAACAGGGGGGCCGACAATGAGCAGTTCTTC
CASSQGTNRGADNEQFF
>.|TRBV25-1|14|TRBJ2-1|.
TGTGCCAGCAGTGAAGTAACTGCCTACAATGAGCAGTTCTTC
CASSEVTAYNEQFF
>.|TRBV21-1|16|TRBJ2-3|.
TGTGCCAGCAGCAAAGCCAGGCCGAAGGGCACAGATACGCAGTATTTT
CASSKARPKGTDTQYF
>many|TRBV27|14|TRBJ2-7|TRBD1
TGTGCCAGCAGCGGACAGGGGAGCTCCTACGAGCAGTACTTC
CASSGQGSSYEQYF
>.|TRBV2|12|TRBJ2-3|.
TGTGCCAGCAGCCCGAGCACAGATACGCAGTATTTT
CASSPSTDTQYF
>.|TRBV5-1|15|TRBJ2-3|TRBD1
TGCGCCAGCACCCCACAGGGGGCCCACACAGATACGCAGTATTTT
CASTPQGAHTDTQYF
>once|TRBV4-1|15|TRBJ2-1|.
TGCGCCAGCAGCCAAGTTATGAGGAGTGGGAATGAGCAGTTCTTC
CASSQVMRSGNEQFF
>.|TRBV29-1|14|TRBJ2-3|.
TGCAGCGGTACAGCAGCCCAAAGCACAGATACGCAGTATTTT
CSGTAAQSTDTQYF
>.|TRBV2|14|TRBJ2-1|.
TGTGCCAGCACCCGTGGGGGGTCCTACAATGAGCAGTTCTTC
CASTRGGSYNEQFF
>.|TRBV28|14|TRBJ2-7|.
TGTGCCAGCAGTTTTTTAGGGGCCAACTACGAGCAGTACTTC
CASSFLGANYEQYF
>.|TRBV18|15|TRBJ2-1|TRBD2
TGTGCCAGCTCAGCGACTAGCGTAAATTTAAATGAGCAGTTCTTC
CASSATSVNLNEQFF
>few|TRBV5-1|15|TRBJ2-2|TRBD2
TGCGCCAGCAGCTTGGGACTAGCGGCCACCGGGGAGCTGTTTTTT
CASSLGLAATGELFF
>.|TRBV11-2|17|TRBJ1-2|TRBD1
TGTGCCAGCAGTTTCGGGACAGGGGGCCGTTTGGGGTATGGCTACACCTTC
CASSFGTGGRLGYGYTF
>.|TRBV6-5|14|TRBJ2-7|.
TGTGCCAGCAGTCTAAGGACAGACTCCTACGAGCAGTACTTC
CASSLRTDSYEQYF
>.|TRBV18|14|TRBJ1-3|TRBD1
TGTGCCAGCTCCGCGGACAGGGATGGAAACACCATATATTTT
CASSADRDGNTIYF
>.|TRBV12-3/TRBV12-4|13|TRBJ2-5|.
TGTGCCAGCAGTCCGGGAACCCAAGAGACCCAGTACTTC
CASSPGTQETQYF
>once|TRBV5-1|17|TRBJ1-4|TRBD1
TGCGCCAGCAGCCTAAATGCCGGACAGGGAGGAGAAGAAAAACTGTTTTTT
CASSLNAGQGGEEKLFF
>.|TRBV20-1|11|TRBJ1-2|.
TGCAGTGCTAGATCCGTACTCGGCTACACCTTC
CSARSVLGYTF
>.|TRBV9|14|TRBJ2-1|.
TGTGCCAGCAGCGTACGTCCCGGGTACAATGAGCAGTTCTTC
CASSVRPGYNEQFF
>.|TRBV28|12|TRBJ2-3|.
TGTGCCAGCGGGGGGTCCACAGATACGCAGTATTTT
CASGGSTDTQYF
>.|TRBV3-1/TRBV3-2|14|TRBJ1-6|.
TGTGCCAGCAGCCAAGTAGCAGAAAATTCACCCCTCCACTTT
CASSQVAENSPLHF
>.|TRBV2|13|TRBJ1-1|.
TGTGCCAGCAGTAAATTCAGGGGCACTGAAGCTTTCTTT
CASSKFRGTEAFF
>.|TRBV14|16|TRBJ2-7|.
TGTGCCAGCAGCCGAGTCCCGGGACAAGGAAACTACGAGCAGTACTTC
CASSRVPGQGNYEQYF
>.|TRBV7-9|17|TRBJ1-3|.
TGTGCCAGCAGCTTAGCATCCGGGGGGCTTCTTGGAAACACCATATATTTT
CASSLASGGLLGNTIYF
>.|TRBV6-2/TRBV6-3|15|TRBJ2-3|.
TGTGCCAGCAGTGGGAGTAAGGGAGCCGCAGATACGCAGTATTTT
CASSGSKGAADTQYF
>.|TRBV21-1|16|TRBJ2-1|.
TGTGCCAGCAGCCTCCTACGGGGTGCGGGACACAATGAGCAGTTCTTC
CASSLLRGAGHNEQFF
>.|TRBV6-5|13|TRBJ2-5|.
TGTGCCAGCAGTTCGACAGTACAAGAGACCCAGTACTTC
CASSSTVQETQYF
>once|TRBV6-5|13|TRBJ2-1|.
TGTGCCAGCAGGCAACACAGGGTGGAGGAGCAGTTCTTC
CASRQHRVEEQFF
>once|TRBV9|20|TRBJ2-1|TRBD2
TGTGCCAGCAGCGTAGATTCGGGGCTCGATTTTGCGGGAGAGCCTGTAGAGCAGTTCTTC
CASSVDSGLDFAGEPVEQFF
>few|TRBV6-1|13|TRBJ1-2|.
TGTGCCAGCAGTGAGGAGGGGACGTATGGCTACACCTTC
CASSEEGTYGYTF
>.|TRBV3-1/TRBV3-2|15|TRBJ1-5|TRBD1
TGTGCCAGCCGCACAGGGGGCCCTAGCAATCAGCCCCAGCATTTT
CASRTGGPSNQPQHF
>.|TRBV29-1|13|TRBJ1-2|.
TGCAGCGTTGAAAGTTGGACAGATTATGGCTACACCTTC
CSVESWTDYGYTF
>.|TRBV19|16|TRBJ2-5|.
TGTGCCAGTAGTATTAATCGGCGGAACCACCAAGAGACCCAGTACTTC
CASSINRRNHQETQYF
>.|TRBV4-1|15|TRBJ1-4|.
TGCGCCAGCAGGCAAGGACAGCGACTTAATGAAAAACTGTTTTTT
CASRQGQRLNEKLFF
>.|TRBV12-1|12|TRBJ2-3|.
TGTGCCAGCCGACTAGCTACAGATACGCAGTATTTT
CASRLATDTQYF
>.|TRBV9|15|TRBJ1-1|TRBD1
TGTGCCAGCAGCCCGGTGGGCAGGGGGCATACTGAAGCTTTCTTT
CASSPVGRGHTEAFF
>many|TRBV19|15|TRBJ1-1|TRBD1
TGTGCCAGTAATAACCCGACAGGGGTATCTACTGAAGCTTTCTTT
CASNNPTGVSTEAFF
>few|TRBV2|15|TRBJ1-2|.
TGTGCCAGCAGTGAGGGTGGCAGGACTAACTATGGCTACACCTTC
CASSEGGRTNYGYTF
>.|TRBV6-6|15|TRBJ1-1|.
TGTGCCAGCAGTTACTCACGGGGGTCGGGTACTGAAGCTTTCTTT
CASSYSRGSGTEAFF
>.|TRBV12-5|16|TRBJ2-3|TRBD2
TGTGCTAGTGGTCCGGGACTAGCGGGATCAACAGATACGCAGTATTTT
CASGPGLAGSTDTQYF
>.|TRBV6-5|15|TRBJ1-6|.
TGTGCCAGCAAACTCGGACAGAGAGAAAATTCACCCCTCCACTTT
CASKLGQRENSPLHF
>.|TRBV29-1|13|TRBJ1-1|.
TGCAGCGTTGGGGGGCTAGGGAACACTGAAGCTTTCTTT
CSVGGLGNTEAFF
>.|TRBV6-1|16|TRBJ2-7|TRBD2
TGTGCCAGCAGTGAGGGACTAGCGGTAAATACCTACGAGCAGTACTTC
CASSEGLAVNTYEQYF
>once|TRBV12-5|12|TRBJ2-5|.
TGTGCTAGTGGTTTAACTACAGAGACCCAGTACTTC
CASGLTTETQYF